Listed below are T cell receptor beta chains from one sample, sequenced in a study of T cell responses to AZD1222 COVID-19 vaccine. Measured with immunoSEQ multiplex PCR; TCRdb has only the in-frame clones, and not every one. This sample yields roughly 100,000 clones, of which roughly 88% are seen a single time; 20% to 25% belongs to the top ten. This specimen consisted of peripheral blood, obtained on day 0 of AZD1222 vaccination. The receptors derive from an adult in good health. Both conserved end residues are part of each CDR3. Fields, in order: V gene, clone size, J gene, D gene, CDR3 DNA, CDR3 protein. D genes are given only for firm matches. Clone sizes are given selectively: once, few, many, or a class where the clone is expanded.

V: TRBV30; size: -; J: TRBJ1-6; D: -; DNA: TGTGCCGCGTGGGGGAGGAATTCACCCCTCCACTTT; CDR3: CAAWGRNSPLHF
V: TRBV20-1; size: -; J: TRBJ1-4; D: -; DNA: TGCAGTGCTAGTGAGGGTAGAGGGGAAAAACTGTTTTTT; CDR3: CSASEGRGEKLFF
V: TRBV10-3; size: -; J: TRBJ1-3; D: -; DNA: TGTGCCATCAGTGAACAACAGCCCCGAGGCACCATATATTTT; CDR3: CAISEQQPRGTIYF
V: TRBV19; size: -; J: TRBJ1-4; D: TRBD1; DNA: TGTGCCAGTAGTATTGGGACAGGGTCAAATGAAAAACTGTTTTTT; CDR3: CASSIGTGSNEKLFF
V: TRBV5-1; size: -; J: TRBJ1-2; D: -; DNA: TGCGCCAGCAGCTTGGAGGCCAATAACTATGGCTACACCTTC; CDR3: CASSLEANNYGYTF
V: TRBV7-6; size: -; J: TRBJ1-1; D: TRBD1; DNA: TGTGCCAGCAGCTCAGGACAGGGCGTGAACACTGAAGCTTTCTTT; CDR3: CASSSGQGVNTEAFF
V: TRBV19; size: -; J: TRBJ2-2; D: TRBD1; DNA: TGTGCCAGTGGACAGGGTCCGACGAACACCGGGGAGCTGTTTTTT; CDR3: CASGQGPTNTGELFF
V: TRBV3-1/TRBV3-2; size: -; J: TRBJ2-3; D: -; DNA: TGTGCCAGCAGCTCATATTGGGATACGCAGTATTTT; CDR3: CASSSYWDTQYF
V: TRBV7-2; size: -; J: TRBJ2-7; D: -; DNA: TGTGCCAGCAGCCCGACAGGAGGGAACGAGCAGTACTTC; CDR3: CASSPTGGNEQYF
V: TRBV19; size: -; J: TRBJ1-5; D: -; DNA: TGTGCCAGTAGCTCAGAGTCACAGAACAATCAGCCCCAGCATTTT; CDR3: CASSSESQNNQPQHF
V: TRBV29-1; size: -; J: TRBJ1-4; D: TRBD1; DNA: TGCAGCGTTGGGGAGGGGGCCAACACTAATGAAAAACTGTTTTTT; CDR3: CSVGEGANTNEKLFF
V: TRBV2; size: -; J: TRBJ1-4; D: -; DNA: TGTGCCAGCAGGCTGGACCTACCAAAGAAAAAACTGTTTTTT; CDR3: CASRLDLPKKKLFF
V: TRBV28; size: -; J: TRBJ1-2; D: -; DNA: TGTGCCACCCAGGGAAACTATGGCTACACCTTC; CDR3: CATQGNYGYTF
V: TRBV10-3; size: -; J: TRBJ1-1; D: -; DNA: TGTGCCATCAGGGGGGGCGAACTTGGGGACACTGAAGCTTTCTTT; CDR3: CAIRGGELGDTEAFF
V: TRBV18; size: -; J: TRBJ1-1; D: -; DNA: TGTGCCAGCTCGCCCGACGGTTTGAACACTGAAGCTTTCTTT; CDR3: CASSPDGLNTEAFF
V: TRBV6-2/TRBV6-3; size: -; J: TRBJ2-7; D: -; DNA: TGTGCCAGCAGTTATCGGGGGGCGGACTACGAGCAGTACTTC; CDR3: CASSYRGADYEQYF
V: TRBV30; size: -; J: TRBJ1-5; D: -; DNA: TGTGCCTGGAGTGTACCCGGGTTAAGCAATCAGCCCCAGCATTTT; CDR3: CAWSVPGLSNQPQHF
V: TRBV15; size: once; J: TRBJ2-7; D: -; DNA: TGTGCCACCAGCAGGGAAGGCTTATCCTACGAGCAGTACTTC; CDR3: CATSREGLSYEQYF
V: TRBV9; size: -; J: TRBJ1-1; D: -; DNA: TGTGCCAGCAGCGTAGCGCCGGTGAACACTGAAGCTTTCTTT; CDR3: CASSVAPVNTEAFF
V: TRBV3-1/TRBV3-2; size: -; J: TRBJ1-1; D: -; DNA: TGTGCCAGCAGCCAAGGGGGGTTTCGGGCTTTCTTT; CDR3: CASSQGGFRAFF
V: TRBV3-1/TRBV3-2; size: -; J: TRBJ2-7; D: -; DNA: TGTGCCAGCAGGGGGCAGGCCGAGCAGTACTTC; CDR3: CASRGQAEQYF
V: TRBV7-8; size: -; J: TRBJ2-2; D: -; DNA: TGTGCCAGCAGCTTAGGCCTGGGAACCGGGGAGCTGTTTTTT; CDR3: CASSLGLGTGELFF
V: TRBV28; size: once; J: TRBJ2-7; D: -; DNA: TGTGCCAGCAGACCTACAGGGTCCAACTCCTACGAGCAGTACTTC; CDR3: CASRPTGSNSYEQYF
V: TRBV15; size: -; J: TRBJ1-4; D: -; DNA: TGTGCCACCAGCAGACAGGGTAGTGATGAAAAACTGTTTTTT; CDR3: CATSRQGSDEKLFF
V: TRBV6-5; size: -; J: TRBJ2-5; D: TRBD2; DNA: TGTGCCACCACGGCTAGCGGGAGGCGAGAGACCCAGTACTTC; CDR3: CATTASGRRETQYF
V: TRBV4-3; size: -; J: TRBJ2-2; D: TRBD2; DNA: TGCGCCAGCAGCCAAGATCTGCCTAGCGGGGTCACTTCGAACACCGGGGAGCTGTTTTTT; CDR3: CASSQDLPSGVTSNTGELFF
V: TRBV10-3; size: -; J: TRBJ1-1; D: -; DNA: TGTGCCATCGGGCACCCTGAAGCTTTCTTT; CDR3: CAIGHPEAFF
V: TRBV12-5; size: -; J: TRBJ1-6; D: -; DNA: TGTGCTAGTGGTTGGGCGCAGGATTCACCCCTCCACTTT; CDR3: CASGWAQDSPLHF
V: TRBV6-5; size: -; J: TRBJ1-6; D: TRBD1; DNA: TGTGCCAGCAGGCGGGACAGTCCTTGGGATTCACCCCTCCACTTT; CDR3: CASRRDSPWDSPLHF
V: TRBV27; size: -; J: TRBJ2-2; D: TRBD2; DNA: TGTGCCAGCAGCCGTTATTTAGCGGGAGGGGTCGGGGAGCTGTTTTTT; CDR3: CASSRYLAGGVGELFF
V: TRBV14; size: -; J: TRBJ1-2; D: -; DNA: TGTGCCAGCAGCCAAGATTGGGGCGGCTACACCTTC; CDR3: CASSQDWGGYTF
V: TRBV5-6; size: -; J: TRBJ2-7; D: TRBD2; DNA: TGTGCCAGCAGCGGCTCTAGCGGGAGGGATGAGCAGTACTTC; CDR3: CASSGSSGRDEQYF